The rows below give T cell receptor beta chains drawn from one sample of a study of blood T cell repertoires in COVID-19. Repertoires were generated with immunoSEQ multiplex PCR, while TCRdb's copy carries only in-frame clones and drops some. The data hold a few hundred thousand clones, with around 83% observed a single time. Material for sequencing was peripheral blood. These receptors came from a woman between 18 and 29 years old with acute or convalescent COVID-19. CDR3s include the opening cysteine and the closing phenylalanine or tryptophan. The order of the fields is clone size, V gene, D gene, J gene, CDR3 DNA, CDR3 protein. D genes are given only for firm matches. Only some rows state a clone size, as once, few, many or a class for expanded clones.

clone size: once; V gene: TRBV28; D gene: .; J gene: TRBJ1-3; CDR3 DNA: TGTGCCAGCAGTTTTGTTAGGGAGGCGGGAAACACCATATATTTT; CDR3 protein: CASSFVREAGNTIYF
clone size: .; V gene: TRBV14; D gene: .; J gene: TRBJ2-5; CDR3 DNA: TGTGCCAGCAGCCAAGGGCGGCAAGAGACCCAGTACTTC; CDR3 protein: CASSQGRQETQYF
clone size: .; V gene: TRBV4-3; D gene: TRBD1; J gene: TRBJ1-4; CDR3 DNA: TGCGCCAGCAGCCACGCCGGGACAGTACCAGAAAAACTGTTTTTT; CDR3 protein: CASSHAGTVPEKLFF
clone size: .; V gene: TRBV5-1; D gene: TRBD2; J gene: TRBJ2-7; CDR3 DNA: TGCGCCAGCAGCTTGTTTACTAGCGGGAGCTCCTACGAGCAGTACTTC; CDR3 protein: CASSLFTSGSSYEQYF
clone size: .; V gene: TRBV27; D gene: TRBD2; J gene: TRBJ2-7; CDR3 DNA: TGTGCCAGCAGTTTACGGCACCGTCAAATAGCGGGGGGAACCTACGAGCAGTACTTC; CDR3 protein: CASSLRHRQIAGGTYEQYF
clone size: few; V gene: TRBV18; D gene: .; J gene: TRBJ1-1; CDR3 DNA: TGTGCCAGCTCACCAGCGCAGACAGGAATCACTGAAGCTTTCTTT; CDR3 protein: CASSPAQTGITEAFF
clone size: .; V gene: TRBV6-1; D gene: TRBD2; J gene: TRBJ2-3; CDR3 DNA: TGTGCCAGCAGTCCTAGCGGTTTCACAGATACGCAGTATTTT; CDR3 protein: CASSPSGFTDTQYF
clone size: .; V gene: TRBV12-3/TRBV12-4; D gene: TRBD2; J gene: TRBJ2-7; CDR3 DNA: TGTGCCAGCACTTTAAGCGGGACCTACGAGCAGTACTTC; CDR3 protein: CASTLSGTYEQYF
clone size: .; V gene: TRBV7-2; D gene: .; J gene: TRBJ1-4; CDR3 DNA: TGTGCCAGCAGCTTAAATGTGGGGCCTAATGAAAAACTGTTTTTT; CDR3 protein: CASSLNVGPNEKLFF
clone size: .; V gene: TRBV27; D gene: TRBD2; J gene: TRBJ2-3; CDR3 DNA: TGTGCCAGCAGTCCGAGGACTAGGGAGGCCACAGATACGCAGTATTTT; CDR3 protein: CASSPRTREATDTQYF